The clone carrying this TCR beta chain was recorded many times. Amplification yielded TCR beta CDR3 regions, with RNA transcripts as the source. In the first-round RT-PCR of the TCR CDR3, the HTBI primer set was used. In TCRdb, the multiplex PCR reads were re-called with MiXCR into one record per CDR3 protein. The data show roughly 300,000 distinct CDR3 sequences, with around a fifth seen just once and around half held by the top ten. This record belongs to a study of T cells in Graves' hyperthyroidism and ophthalmopathy. This sequence was found in a woman in her forties or fifties with Graves' hyperthyroidism. Sequencing was carried out using blood.

The CDR3 coding sequence is TGTGCCAGCAGGCCCCTAGCGGGGGGCACAGATACGCAGTATTTT. It is translated as CASRPLAGGTDTQYF. The chain is built from TRBV6-1 and TRBJ2-3, with TRBD2 identical over 10 bases. The V and J ends lost 6 bases and 1 base, in that order; junction bases with no gene match: 4. The CDR3 contains 15 residues. CDR1 and CDR2 from the germline V gene are MNHNS and SASEGT.